One and the same sample provided the 5 T cell receptor beta chains below, sequenced in a study of blood T cell repertoires in COVID-19. Libraries were prepared by immunoSEQ multiplex PCR; TCRdb keeps only in-frame clonotypes and omits some of them. Of 250,000 or so clones listed, 80% to 85% are singletons. The sequencing sample was made of peripheral blood. These TCRs come from a woman aged 40 to 50 who had recovered from COVID-19.

CDR3 DNA: TGTGCCAGCAGTTTTAACAGGGCTTACGAGCAGTACTTC. It encodes CASSFNRAYEQYF. The J gene is TRBJ2-7, the V gene TRBV28, with D possibly TRBD1 on 6 matching bases. CDR3 length: 13 residues. Germline V gene data show CDR1 as MDHEN and CDR2 as SYDVKM. Trimming left V 3 bases short and J 4 bases short, with 10 bases between.

V is TRBV5-1 and J is TRBJ1-1; no reliable D call. Germline V gene data show CDR1 as SGHRS and CDR2 as YFSETQ. CDR3 length: 14 residues. Deletions cut 4 bases from V and 6 bases from J, with 16 bases between. Here the CDR3 reads CASSEGREYAEAFF. CDR3 sequence (DNA): TGCGCCAGCAGCGAGGGTCGTGAGTACGCTGAAGCTTTCTTT.

This chain connects TRBV15 to TRBJ1-1; 8 positions agree with TRBD1. CDR1 and CDR2 (germline): LNHNV, YYDKDF (reference sequence). V dropped 5 bases and J dropped 5; count of bases not matched to a gene: 7. This CDR3 contains 14 residues. CDR3 in DNA: TGTGCCACCAGCCCAGGGGGCCGGGGTACTGAAGCTTTCTTT. Protein product: CATSPGGRGTEAFF. Full variable domain (outside the CDR3, taken from reference TRBV15 and TRBJ1-1): DAMVIQNPRYQVTQFGKPVTLSCSQTLNHNVMYWYQQKSSQAPKLLFHYYDKDFNNEADTPDNFQSRRPNTSFCFLDIRSPGLGDTAMYLCATSPGGRGTEAFFGQGTRLTVV.

The chain links TRBV5-4 to TRBJ2-1; D possibly corresponds to TRBD1 (6 bases). The germline V gene has CDR1 SGHNT and CDR2 YYREEE (reference sequence). This CDR3 is built from 13 residues. V dropped 4 bases and J dropped 4 bases, with 9 bases sitting between them. The CDR3 nucleotides are TGTGCCAGCAGCAGGGACACTTACAATGAGCAGTTCTTC. This codes for CASSRDTYNEQFF. The variable domain in full, completed from reference TRBV5-4 and TRBJ2-1, reads ETGVTQSPTHLIKTRGQQVTLRCSSQSGHNTVSWYQQALGQGPQFIFQYYREEENGRGNFPPRFSGLQFPNYSSELNVNALELDDSALYLCASSRDTYNEQFFGPGTRLTVL.

This chain connects TRBV6-4 to TRBJ1-5; D ambiguous. V dropped 5 bases and J dropped 7 bases, with 12 bases sitting between them. CDR3 length equals 13 residues. Germline CDR1 and CDR2: MRHNA and SNTAGT. The CDR3: CASSLNLRQPQHF. DNA for the CDR3: TGTGCCAGCAGTTTAAACCTGAGACAGCCCCAGCATTTT.